Sequencing of this T cell receptor (beta chain) was carried out in a study of brain T cells in children with intractable seizures. This CDR3 is built from 13 residues. The germline V and J ends were trimmed by 2 bases and 13 bases, with 12 bases remaining between them. The repertoire was sequenced with immunoSEQ multiplex PCR; TCRdb's copy has only in-frame clones and lacks some. The sample holds 95,000 to 120,000 clones, 94% seen once. The sequenced cases were selected for having the highest brain T cell transcript signatures. Before surgery, patients took at least one anti-epileptic drug. This chain uses TRBV12-3 or TRBV12-4 with TRBJ1-6; weak D call: TRBD1 (5 bases). This TCR was sampled from a boy under three years old with hemimegalencephaly and intractable seizures. Sequenced material: peripheral blood, taken at surgery. The CDR3 nucleotides read TGTGCCAGCAGTTTATCCAGGGATGGCCCCCTCCACTTT. This translates into CASSLSRDGPLHF.